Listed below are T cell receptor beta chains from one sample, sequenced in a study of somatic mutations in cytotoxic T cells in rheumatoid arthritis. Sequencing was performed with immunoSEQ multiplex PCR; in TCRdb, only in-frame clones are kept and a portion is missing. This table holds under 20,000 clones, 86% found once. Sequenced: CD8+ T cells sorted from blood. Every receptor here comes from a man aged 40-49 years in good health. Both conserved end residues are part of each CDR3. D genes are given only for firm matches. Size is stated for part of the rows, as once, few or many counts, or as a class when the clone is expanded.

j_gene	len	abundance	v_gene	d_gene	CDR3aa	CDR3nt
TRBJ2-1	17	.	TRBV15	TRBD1	CATSRYPLDRGQNEQFF	TGTGCCACCAGCAGATATCCCTTGGACAGGGGGCAAAATGAGCAGTTCTTC
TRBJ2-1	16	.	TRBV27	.	CASSLPHRSSYNEQFF	TGTGCCAGCAGTTTACCACACAGGAGCTCCTACAATGAGCAGTTCTTC
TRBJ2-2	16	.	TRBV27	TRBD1	CASIYSGTAVTGELFF	TGTGCCAGCATTTACTCCGGGACAGCCGTTACCGGGGAGCTGTTTTTT
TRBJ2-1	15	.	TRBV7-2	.	CASSSTHRPVNEQFF	TGTGCCAGCAGCTCAACTCACCGCCCCGTCAATGAGCAGTTCTTC
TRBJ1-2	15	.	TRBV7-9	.	CASSLYGTVDYGYTF	TGTGCCAGCAGCTTATATGGGACGGTAGACTATGGCTACACCTTC
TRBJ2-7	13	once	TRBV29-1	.	CSARTVGTYEQYF	TGCAGCGCGCGGACAGTGGGGACATACGAGCAGTACTTC
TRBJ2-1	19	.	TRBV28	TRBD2	CASSSLGLAGGGSYNEQFF	TGTGCCAGCAGTTCTCTGGGACTAGCGGGAGGGGGCTCCTACAATGAGCAGTTCTTC
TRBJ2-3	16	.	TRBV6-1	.	CASSERRGMGTDTQYF	TGTGCCAGCAGTGAAAGGCGCGGGATGGGCACAGATACGCAGTATTTT
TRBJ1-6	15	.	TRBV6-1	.	CASRVISSYNSPLHF	TGTGCCAGCAGAGTTATAAGCTCCTATAATTCACCCCTCCACTTT
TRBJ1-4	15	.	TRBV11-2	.	CASSPSPSTNEKLFF	TGTGCCAGCAGCCCCTCCCCCTCAACTAATGAAAAACTGTTTTTT
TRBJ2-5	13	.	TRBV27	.	CASSLFHGETQYF	TGTGCCAGCAGTTTATTTCATGGGGAGACCCAGTACTTC
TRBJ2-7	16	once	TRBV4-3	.	CASSQGLAGSIYEQYF	TGCGCCAGCAGCCAAGGCCTGGCAGGGTCAATCTACGAGCAGTACTTC
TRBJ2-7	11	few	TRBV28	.	CASTPGYEQYF	TGTGCCAGCACTCCGGGATACGAGCAGTACTTC
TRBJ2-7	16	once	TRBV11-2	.	CASSLETSLAGGEQYF	TGTGCCAGCAGCTTAGAAACATCCCTAGCTGGTGGCGAGCAGTACTTC
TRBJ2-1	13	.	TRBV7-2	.	CASSPDLSNEQFF	TGTGCCAGCAGCCCGGACCTGAGCAATGAGCAGTTCTTC
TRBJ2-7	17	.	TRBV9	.	CASSVEGSTQGAYEQYF	TGTGCCAGCAGCGTAGAGGGGAGTACACAGGGTGCCTACGAGCAGTACTTC
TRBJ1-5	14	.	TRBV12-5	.	CAPSDRIRRQPQHF	TGTGCTCCCTCCGACCGGATCCGTAGACAGCCCCAGCATTTT
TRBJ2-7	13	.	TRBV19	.	CASSIRGTYEQYF	TGTGCCAGTAGTATACGGGGAACCTACGAGCAGTACTTC
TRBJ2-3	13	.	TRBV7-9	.	CASSLGGPGTQYF	TGTGCCAGCAGCTTAGGAGGCCCGGGTACGCAGTATTTT
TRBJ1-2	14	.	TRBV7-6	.	CASSPVQALGGYTF	TGTGCCAGCAGCCCCGTCCAGGCTCTCGGTGGCTACACCTTC
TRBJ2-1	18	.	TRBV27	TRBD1	CASSFIGTGRVPYNEQFF	TGTGCCAGCAGTTTCATCGGGACAGGGCGAGTCCCCTACAATGAGCAGTTCTTC
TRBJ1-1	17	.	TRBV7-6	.	CASSSIRWGGSGDEAFF	TGTGCCAGCAGCTCAATTAGGTGGGGCGGATCCGGCGATGAAGCTTTCTTT
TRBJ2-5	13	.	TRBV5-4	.	CASSGGVQETQYF	TGTGCCAGCAGCGGGGGAGTCCAAGAGACCCAGTACTTC
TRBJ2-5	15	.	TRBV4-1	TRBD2	CASSQVAGVQETQYF	TGCGCCAGCAGCCAAGTAGCGGGGGTCCAAGAGACCCAGTACTTC
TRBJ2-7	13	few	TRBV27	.	CASSPSGIYEQYF	TGTGCCAGCAGTCCGTCGGGTATCTACGAGCAGTACTTC
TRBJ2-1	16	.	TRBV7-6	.	CASSLATAGPYNEQFF	TGTGCCAGCAGCTTAGCGACCGCCGGACCCTACAATGAGCAGTTCTTC
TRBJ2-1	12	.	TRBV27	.	CASREWGNEQFF	TGTGCCAGCAGAGAATGGGGGAATGAGCAGTTCTTC
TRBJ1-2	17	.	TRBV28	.	CASSLSRDGSVNYGYTF	TGTGCCAGCAGTTTATCCCGGGACGGTAGCGTTAACTATGGCTACACCTTC
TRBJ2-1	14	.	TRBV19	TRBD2	CASSPLAGGNEQFF	TGTGCCAGTAGTCCCTTAGCGGGTGGCAATGAGCAGTTCTTC
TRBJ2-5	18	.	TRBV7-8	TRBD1	CASSSTHPGQHLQETQYF	TGTGCCAGCAGCTCTACCCACCCGGGACAGCATTTGCAAGAGACCCAGTACTTC
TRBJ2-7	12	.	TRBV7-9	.	CASSWQGTEQYF	TGTGCCAGCAGCTGGCAGGGTACCGAGCAGTACTTC
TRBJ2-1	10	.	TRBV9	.	CASGGSEQFF	TGTGCCAGCGGTGGGAGTGAGCAGTTCTTC
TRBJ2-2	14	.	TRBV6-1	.	CASRGVEDTGELFF	TGTGCCAGCAGAGGGGTTGAGGACACCGGGGAGCTGTTTTTT
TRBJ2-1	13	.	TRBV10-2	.	CASSESTNNEQFF	TGCGCCAGCAGTGAGTCGACGAACAATGAGCAGTTCTTC
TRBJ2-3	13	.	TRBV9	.	CASSVYEVDTQYF	TGTGCCAGCAGCGTTTATGAAGTGGATACGCAGTATTTT
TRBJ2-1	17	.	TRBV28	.	CASSPQVVLISYNEQFF	TGTGCCAGCAGCCCTCAGGTAGTGCTCATCTCCTACAATGAGCAGTTCTTC
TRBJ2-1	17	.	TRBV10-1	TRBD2	CASSDLGLAGGGNEQFF	TGCGCCAGCAGTGACCTTGGACTAGCGGGAGGGGGGAATGAGCAGTTCTTC
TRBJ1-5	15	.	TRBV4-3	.	CASSQAFPGSKPQHF	TGCGCCAGCAGCCAAGCCTTCCCTGGGTCTAAGCCCCAGCATTTT
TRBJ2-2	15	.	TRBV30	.	CAWSKEIEDTGELFF	TGTGCCTGGAGTAAGGAAATCGAGGACACCGGGGAGCTGTTTTTT
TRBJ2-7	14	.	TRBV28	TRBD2	CASSWTSGSSEQYF	TGTGCCAGCAGTTGGACTAGCGGGAGCTCCGAGCAGTACTTC
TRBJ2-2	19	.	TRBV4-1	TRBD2	CASSQEGSSGRGNTGELFF	TGCGCCAGCAGCCAAGAAGGGTCTAGCGGGAGGGGAAACACCGGGGAGCTGTTTTTT
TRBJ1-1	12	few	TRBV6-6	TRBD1	CASRTQGTEAFF	TGTGCCAGCAGGACACAGGGGACTGAAGCTTTCTTT
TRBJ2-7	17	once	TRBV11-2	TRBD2	CASSLDLGSGSYDEQYF	TGTGCCAGCAGCTTAGATCTTGGTAGCGGGAGTTATGACGAGCAGTACTTC
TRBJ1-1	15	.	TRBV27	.	CASSLSSPPGTEAFF	TGTGCCAGCAGTTTATCTTCCCCCCCTGGGACTGAAGCTTTCTTT
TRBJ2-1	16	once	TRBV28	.	CASSSSREHSYNEQFF	TGTGCCAGCAGTTCTTCTAGAGAACATTCCTACAATGAGCAGTTCTTC
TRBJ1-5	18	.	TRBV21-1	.	CASIPKSRGSLSNQPQHF	TGTGCCAGCATCCCGAAATCACGGGGGTCTCTGAGCAATCAGCCCCAGCATTTT
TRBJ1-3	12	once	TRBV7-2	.	CASSRMLNTIYF	TGTGCCAGCAGCCGAATGTTAAACACCATATATTTT
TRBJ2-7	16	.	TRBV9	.	CASSVGVGLAIYEQYF	TGTGCCAGCAGCGTAGGTGTCGGGCTAGCGATCTACGAGCAGTACTTC
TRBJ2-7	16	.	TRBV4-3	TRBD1	CASSQDLGQGANEQYF	TGCGCCAGCAGCCAAGATCTGGGACAGGGGGCAAACGAGCAGTACTTC
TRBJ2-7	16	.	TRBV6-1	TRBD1	CASSGTTGSDYYEQYF	TGTGCCAGCAGTGGCACGACAGGGTCGGATTACTACGAGCAGTACTTC
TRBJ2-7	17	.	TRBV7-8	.	CASSKEPGVLGSYEQYF	TGTGCCAGCAGCAAGGAACCCGGGGTTCTAGGATCCTACGAGCAGTACTTC
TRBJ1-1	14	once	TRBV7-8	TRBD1	CASSSGTDLTEAFF	TGTGCCAGCAGCTCCGGGACAGATTTAACTGAAGCTTTCTTT
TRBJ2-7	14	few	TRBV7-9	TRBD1	CASSLVGRGPEQYF	TGTGCCAGCAGCTTAGTAGGCAGGGGGCCCGAGCAGTACTTC
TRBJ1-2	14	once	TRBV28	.	CASSLRGAPNGYTF	TGTGCCAGCAGTTTGAGAGGCGCCCCTAATGGCTACACCTTC
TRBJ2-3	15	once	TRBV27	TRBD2	CASSLGGGPLDTQYF	TGTGCCAGCAGTTTGGGGGGAGGGCCTTTAGATACGCAGTATTTT